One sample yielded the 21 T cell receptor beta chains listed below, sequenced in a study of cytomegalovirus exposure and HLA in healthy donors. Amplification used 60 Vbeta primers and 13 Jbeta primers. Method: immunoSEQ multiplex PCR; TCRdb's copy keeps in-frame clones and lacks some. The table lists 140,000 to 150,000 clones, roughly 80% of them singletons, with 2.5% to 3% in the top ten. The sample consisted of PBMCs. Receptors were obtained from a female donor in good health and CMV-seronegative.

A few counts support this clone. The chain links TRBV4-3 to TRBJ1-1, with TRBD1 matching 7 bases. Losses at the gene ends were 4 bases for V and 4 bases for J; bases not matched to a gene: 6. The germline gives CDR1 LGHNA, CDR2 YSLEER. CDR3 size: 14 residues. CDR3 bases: TGCGCCAGCAGCCGAGAGAGGGGGCGCACTGAAGCTTTCTTT. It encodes CASSRERGRTEAFF.

The CDR3 region is CASSGISGGYNEQFF. CDR3 nucleotide sequence: TGTGCCAGCAGCGGGATTAGCGGGGGATACAATGAGCAGTTCTTC. The chain combines TRBV5-4 with TRBJ2-1, with 9 bases matching TRBD2. Germline CDR1 is SGHNT and CDR2 is YYREEE (reference sequence). The J segment lost 4 bases and the V segment lost 4 bases, leaving 6 bases of the junction unmatched. CDR3 size: 15 residues.

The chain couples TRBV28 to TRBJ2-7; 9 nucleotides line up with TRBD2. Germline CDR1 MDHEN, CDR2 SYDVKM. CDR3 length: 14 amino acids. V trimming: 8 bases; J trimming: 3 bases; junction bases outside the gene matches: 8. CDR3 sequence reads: CASFSGRGVYEQYF. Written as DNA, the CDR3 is TGTGCCAGCTTTAGCGGGAGAGGAGTCTACGAGCAGTACTTC.

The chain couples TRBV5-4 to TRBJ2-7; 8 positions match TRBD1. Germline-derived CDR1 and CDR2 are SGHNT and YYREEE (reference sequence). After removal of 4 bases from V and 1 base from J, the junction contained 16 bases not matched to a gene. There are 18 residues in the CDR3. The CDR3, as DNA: TGTGCCAGCAGCCGAAGAACAGGGGGTAGCGTACAATCCTACGAGCAGTACTTC. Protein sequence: CASSRRTGGSVQSYEQYF.

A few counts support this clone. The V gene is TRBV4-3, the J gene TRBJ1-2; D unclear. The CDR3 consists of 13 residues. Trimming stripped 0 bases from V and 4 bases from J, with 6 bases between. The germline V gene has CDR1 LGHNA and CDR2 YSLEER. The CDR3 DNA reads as TGCGCCAGCAGCCAAGATCACAGCTATGGCTACACCTTC. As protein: CASSQDHSYGYTF.

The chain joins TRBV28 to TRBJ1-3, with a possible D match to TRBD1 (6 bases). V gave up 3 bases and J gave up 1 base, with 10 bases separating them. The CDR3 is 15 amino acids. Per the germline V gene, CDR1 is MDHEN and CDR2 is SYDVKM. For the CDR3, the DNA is TGTGCCAGCAGTTTTGGACAGCAATCTGGAAACACCATATATTTT. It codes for CASSFGQQSGNTIYF. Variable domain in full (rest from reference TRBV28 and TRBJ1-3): DVKVTQSSRYLVKRTGEKVFLECVQDMDHENMFWYRQDPGLGLRLIYFSYDVKMKEKGDIPEGYSVSREKKERFSLILESASTNQTSMYLCASSFGQQSGNTIYFGEGSWLTVV.

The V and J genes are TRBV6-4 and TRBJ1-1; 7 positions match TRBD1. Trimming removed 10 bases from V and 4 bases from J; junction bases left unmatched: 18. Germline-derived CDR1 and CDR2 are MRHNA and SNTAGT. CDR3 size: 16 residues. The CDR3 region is CAKEALTSGQLTEAFF. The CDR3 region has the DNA TGTGCCAAGGAAGCCCTGACGTCGGGACAGCTCACTGAAGCTTTCTTT.

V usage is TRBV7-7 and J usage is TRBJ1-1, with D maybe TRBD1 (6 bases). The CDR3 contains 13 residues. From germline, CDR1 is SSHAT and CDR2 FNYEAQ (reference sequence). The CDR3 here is CASADSMNTEAFF. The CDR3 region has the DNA TGTGCTAGCGCGGACAGCATGAACACTGAAGCTTTCTTT. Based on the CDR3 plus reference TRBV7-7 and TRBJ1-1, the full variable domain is GAGVSQSPRYKVTKRGQDVTLRCDPISSHATLYWYQQALGQGPEFLTYFNYEAQPDKSGLPSDRFSAERPEGSISTLTIQRTEQRDSAMYRCASADSMNTEAFFGQGTRLTVV.

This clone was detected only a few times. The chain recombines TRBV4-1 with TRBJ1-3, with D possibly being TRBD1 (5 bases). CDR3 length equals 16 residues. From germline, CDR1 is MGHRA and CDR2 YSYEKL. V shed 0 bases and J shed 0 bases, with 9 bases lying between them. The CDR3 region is CASSQDSGGSGNTIYF. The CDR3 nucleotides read TGCGCCAGCAGCCAAGACTCCGGGGGCTCTGGAAACACCATATATTTT.

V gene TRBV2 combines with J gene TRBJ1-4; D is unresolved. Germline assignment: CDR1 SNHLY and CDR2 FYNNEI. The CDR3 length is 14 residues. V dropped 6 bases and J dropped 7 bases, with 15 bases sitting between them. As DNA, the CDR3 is TGTGCCAGCAGCTCAGATGGATCGGGTGAAAAACTGTTTTTT. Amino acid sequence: CASSSDGSGEKLFF.

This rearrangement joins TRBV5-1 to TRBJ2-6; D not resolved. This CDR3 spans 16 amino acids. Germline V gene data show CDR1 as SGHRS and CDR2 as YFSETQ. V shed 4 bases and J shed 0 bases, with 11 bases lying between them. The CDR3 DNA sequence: TGCGCCAGCAGCCCCGATCGAGCCTCTGGGGCCAACGTCCTGACTTTC. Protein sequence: CASSPDRASGANVLTF.

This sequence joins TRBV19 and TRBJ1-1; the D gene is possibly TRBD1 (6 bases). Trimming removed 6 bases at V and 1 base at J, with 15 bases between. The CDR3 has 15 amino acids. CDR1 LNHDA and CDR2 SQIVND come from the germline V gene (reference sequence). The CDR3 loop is CASRPSTGGNTEAFF. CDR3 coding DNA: TGTGCCAGTAGACCTTCGACAGGAGGGAACACTGAAGCTTTCTTT.

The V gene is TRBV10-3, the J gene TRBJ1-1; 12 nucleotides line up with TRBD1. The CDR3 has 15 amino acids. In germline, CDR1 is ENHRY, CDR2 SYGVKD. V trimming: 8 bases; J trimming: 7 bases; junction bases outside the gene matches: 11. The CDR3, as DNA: TGTGCCATCGGCGCCGGGACAGGGGGCGCGAGTGAAGCTTTCTTT. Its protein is CAIGAGTGGASEAFF.

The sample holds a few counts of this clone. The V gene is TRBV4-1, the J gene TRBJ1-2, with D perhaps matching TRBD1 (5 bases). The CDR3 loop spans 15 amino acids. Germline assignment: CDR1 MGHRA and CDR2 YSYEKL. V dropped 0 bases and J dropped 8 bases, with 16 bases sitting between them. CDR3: CASSQDPRGWGGYTF. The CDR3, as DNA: TGCGCCAGCAGCCAAGATCCAAGGGGTTGGGGAGGCTACACCTTC.

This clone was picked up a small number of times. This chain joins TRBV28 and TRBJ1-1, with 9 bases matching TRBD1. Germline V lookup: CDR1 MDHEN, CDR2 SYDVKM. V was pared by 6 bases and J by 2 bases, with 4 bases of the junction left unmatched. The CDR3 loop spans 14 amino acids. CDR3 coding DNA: TGTGCCAGCAGGACAGGGGGGAGTAACACTGAAGCTTTCTTT. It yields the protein CASRTGGSNTEAFF.

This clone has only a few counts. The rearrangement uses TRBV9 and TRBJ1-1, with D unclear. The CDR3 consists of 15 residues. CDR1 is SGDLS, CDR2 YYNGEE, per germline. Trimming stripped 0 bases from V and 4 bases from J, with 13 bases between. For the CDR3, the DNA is TGTGCCAGCAGCGTAGGCCCAGGCTTTTCCACTGAAGCTTTCTTT. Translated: CASSVGPGFSTEAFF.

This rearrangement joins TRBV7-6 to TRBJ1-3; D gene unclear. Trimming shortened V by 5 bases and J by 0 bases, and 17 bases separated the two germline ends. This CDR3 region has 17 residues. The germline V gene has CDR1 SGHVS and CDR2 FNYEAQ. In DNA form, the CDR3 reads TGTGCCAGCAGCCCGTTAGTACAGAGAACCTCTGGAAACACCATATATTTT. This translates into CASSPLVQRTSGNTIYF.

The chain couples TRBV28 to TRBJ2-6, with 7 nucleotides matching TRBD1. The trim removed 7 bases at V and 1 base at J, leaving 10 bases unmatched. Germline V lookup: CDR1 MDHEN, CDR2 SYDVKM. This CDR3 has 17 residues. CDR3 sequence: CASIGRDRKSGANVLTF. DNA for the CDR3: TGTGCCAGCATTGGCCGGGACAGAAAATCTGGGGCCAACGTCCTGACTTTC.

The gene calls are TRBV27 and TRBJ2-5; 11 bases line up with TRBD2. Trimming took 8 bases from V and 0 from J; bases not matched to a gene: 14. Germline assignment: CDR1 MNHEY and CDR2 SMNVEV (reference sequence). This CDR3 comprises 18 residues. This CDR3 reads CASGSSASGRSHQETQYF. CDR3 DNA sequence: TGTGCCAGCGGGTCGTCGGCTAGCGGGAGGTCCCACCAAGAGACCCAGTACTTC.

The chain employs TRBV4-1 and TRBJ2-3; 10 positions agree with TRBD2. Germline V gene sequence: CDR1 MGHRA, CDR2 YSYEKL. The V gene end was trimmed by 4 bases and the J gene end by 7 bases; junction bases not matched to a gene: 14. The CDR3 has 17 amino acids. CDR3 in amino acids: CASSPQVGAGGPHTQYF. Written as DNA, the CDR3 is TGCGCCAGCAGCCCGCAGGTTGGAGCGGGAGGGCCACATACGCAGTATTTT.

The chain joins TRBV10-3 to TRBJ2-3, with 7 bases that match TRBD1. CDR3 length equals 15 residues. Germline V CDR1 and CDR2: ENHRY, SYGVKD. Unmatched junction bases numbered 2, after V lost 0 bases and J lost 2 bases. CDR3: CAISESTGPTDTQYF. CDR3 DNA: TGTGCCATCAGTGAGTCGACAGGGCCCACAGATACGCAGTATTTT.